The 10 T cell receptor beta chains presented below share a single source sample, sequenced in a study of glioma-infiltrating T cells after dendritic cell vaccination. Sequenced by immunoSEQ multiplex PCR; TCRdb stores in-frame clones only, minus some. Among about 82,000 clones listed, roughly 90% were seen once. Source: blood, taken before dendritic cell vaccination. These receptors all come from a human donor with glioblastoma.

The chain is built from TRBV27 and TRBJ2-1, with D tentatively TRBD1 (6 bases). Deletions cut 3 bases from V and 1 base from J, with 13 bases between. The CDR3 contains 16 residues. Germline V gene sequence: CDR1 MNHEY, CDR2 SMNVEV (reference sequence). The CDR3 DNA is TGTGCCAGCAGTTTCCTAGGGGGATATTCCTACAATGAGCAGTTCTTC. Translated: CASSFLGGYSYNEQFF.

The CDR3 nucleotides read TGTGCCAGCAGCCCTAGGGGGCGGGGGGGCCGCGAGCAGTACTTC. It translates to CASSPRGRGGREQYF. The chain employs TRBV7-2 and TRBJ2-7, with 9 bases lining up with TRBD2. V lost 5 bases to trimming and J lost 6 bases; unmatched junction nucleotides: 11. Germline V gene lookup returns CDR1 SGHTA and CDR2 FQGNSA. The CDR3 is 15 amino acids.

The genes are TRBV7-9 and TRBJ2-7; TRBD1 matches 12 bases. V was pared by 4 bases and J by 6 bases, with 4 bases of the junction left unmatched. The CDR3 consists of 14 residues. Germline V gives CDR1 SEHNR, CDR2 FQNEAQ (reference sequence). CDR3 sequence: CASSSAGQGAEQYF. DNA of the CDR3: TGTGCCAGCAGCTCAGCGGGACAGGGGGCCGAGCAGTACTTC.

The rearrangement uses TRBV5-4 and TRBJ2-5, with 11 nucleotides matching TRBD2. CDR1 and CDR2 (germline): SGHNT, YYREEE (reference sequence). CDR3 size: 16 residues. The V gene end was trimmed by 4 bases and the J gene end by 1 base; junction bases not matched to a gene: 6. The CDR3, as DNA: TGTGCCAGCAGCGGAAAGCTAGCGGGGGGCCAAGAGACCCAGTACTTC. It encodes CASSGKLAGGQETQYF.

This chain uses TRBV5-1 with TRBJ2-5; possible D gene TRBD1, 5 bases. The J call may be mistaken, given a closer DNA end match to TRBJ2-7. This CDR3 contains 14 residues. Germline V CDR1 and CDR2: SGHRS, YFSETQ. In DNA, the CDR3 is TGCGCCAGCAGCTTGTGGGGCAGCTCCTACGAGCAGTACTTC. It translates to CASSLWGSSYEQYF.

The gene calls are TRBV5-1 and TRBJ2-7; the match to TRBD1 covers 11 bases. Looked up from germline, CDR1 is SGHRS and CDR2 is YFSETQ. J was trimmed by 5 bases and V by 0 bases; bases with no gene match: 1. This CDR3 spans 14 amino acids. DNA for the CDR3: TGCGCCAGCAGCTTGGAGGGACAGGGGGACGAGCAGTACTTC. It yields the protein CASSLEGQGDEQYF. Combining the CDR3 with reference TRBV5-1 and TRBJ2-7 gives the whole variable domain KAGVTQTPRYLIKTRGQQVTLSCSPISGHRSVSWYQQTPGQGLQFLFEYFSETQRNKGNFPGRFSGRQFSNSRSEMNVSTLELGDSALYLCASSLEGQGDEQYFGPGTRLTVT.

This clone was picked up one time. This rearrangement joins TRBV5-4 to TRBJ1-1; D perhaps matches TRBD1 (5 bases). V lost 4 bases, J lost 1 base, and 14 bases lay in between. This CDR3 comprises 15 residues. The germline CDR1 and CDR2 sequences are SGHNT and YYREEE (reference sequence). CDR3 nucleotides: TGTGCCAGCAGCGGCGGGGGACTAGGGAACACTGAAGCTTTCTTT. Encoded protein: CASSGGGLGNTEAFF.

The chain carries TRBV5-5 and TRBJ1-4, with 10 bases lining up with TRBD1. This CDR3 has 15 amino acids. V was clipped by 4 bases and J by 14 bases; unmatched bases: 14. The germline V gene encodes CDR1 SGHKS and CDR2 YYEKEE (reference sequence). The CDR3 loop reads CASSIGTGAGEELFF. CDR3 sequence (DNA): TGTGCCAGCAGCATAGGGACAGGGGCAGGGGAAGAGCTGTTTTTT.

This clone was observed a handful of times. The chain recombines TRBV2 with TRBJ2-3; the match to TRBD1 covers 9 bases. CDR1 is SNHLY and CDR2 is FYNNEI in the germline V gene. Trimming took 2 bases from V and 2 from J; bases not matched to a gene: 8. The CDR3 spans 17 residues. The CDR3 here is CASSENLGTGITDTQYF. In DNA form, the CDR3 reads TGTGCCAGCAGTGAAAATTTGGGGACAGGGATCACAGATACGCAGTATTTT.

The CDR3 sequence is CASRFGQGVGEKLFF. DNA of the CDR3: TGTGCCAGCAGATTCGGACAGGGGGTGGGCGAAAAACTGTTTTTT. The chain recombines TRBV7-9 with TRBJ1-4; 10 nucleotides align to TRBD1. This CDR3 region has 15 residues. Unmatched junction bases numbered 9, after V lost 6 bases and J lost 8 bases. From germline, CDR1 is SEHNR and CDR2 FQNEAQ (reference sequence). The complete variable domain, with remaining parts taken from reference TRBV7-9 and TRBJ1-4, reads DTGVSQNPRHKITKRGQNVTFRCDPISEHNRLYWYRQTLGQGPEFLTYFQNEAQLEKSRLLSDRFSAERPKGSFSTLEIQRTEQGDSAMYLCASRFGQGVGEKLFFGSGTQLSVL.